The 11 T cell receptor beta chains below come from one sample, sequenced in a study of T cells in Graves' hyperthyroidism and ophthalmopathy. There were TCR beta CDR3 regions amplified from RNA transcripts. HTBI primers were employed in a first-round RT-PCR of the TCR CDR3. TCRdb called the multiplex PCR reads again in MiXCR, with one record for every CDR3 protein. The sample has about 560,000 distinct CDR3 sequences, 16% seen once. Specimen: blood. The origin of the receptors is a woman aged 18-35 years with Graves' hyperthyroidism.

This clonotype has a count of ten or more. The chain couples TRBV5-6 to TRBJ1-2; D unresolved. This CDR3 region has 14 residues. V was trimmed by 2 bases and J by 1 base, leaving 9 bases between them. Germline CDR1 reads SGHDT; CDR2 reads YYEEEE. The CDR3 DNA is TGTGCCAGCAGCTTATCTTACAGTAACTATGGCTACACCTTC. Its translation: CASSLSYSNYGYTF.

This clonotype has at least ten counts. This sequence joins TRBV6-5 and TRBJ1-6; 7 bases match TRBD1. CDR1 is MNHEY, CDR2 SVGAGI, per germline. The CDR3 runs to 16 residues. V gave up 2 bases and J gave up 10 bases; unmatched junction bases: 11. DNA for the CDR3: TGTGCCAGCAGTTACGAAGGGGGCCTCGGGCCATCACCCCTCCACTTT. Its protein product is CASSYEGGLGPSPLHF.

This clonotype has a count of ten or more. CDR3 amino acids: CSAKTDQETQYF. DNA of the CDR3: TGCAGTGCCAAGACAGACCAAGAGACCCAGTACTTC. This sequence joins TRBV20-1 and TRBJ2-5, with a tentative D call TRBD1 (5 bases). The CDR3 length is 12 residues. Germline loops: CDR1 DFQATT, CDR2 SNEGSKA (reference sequence). The V end lost 6 bases, the J end lost 0 bases, and 8 bases lay between the germline ends.

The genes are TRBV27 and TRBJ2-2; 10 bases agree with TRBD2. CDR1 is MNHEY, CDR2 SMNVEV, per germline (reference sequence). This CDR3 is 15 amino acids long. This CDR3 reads CTTHGTSENTGELFF. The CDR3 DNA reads TGTACCACCCATGGGACTAGCGAGAACACCGGGGAGCTGTTTTTT.

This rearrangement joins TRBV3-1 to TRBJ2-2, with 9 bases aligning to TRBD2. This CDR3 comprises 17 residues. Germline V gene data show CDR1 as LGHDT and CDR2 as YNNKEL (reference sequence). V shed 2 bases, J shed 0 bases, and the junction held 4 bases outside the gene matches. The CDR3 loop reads CASSQLAGYTNTGELFF. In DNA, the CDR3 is TGTGCCAGCAGCCAACTAGCGGGGTATACGAACACCGGGGAGCTGTTTTTT.

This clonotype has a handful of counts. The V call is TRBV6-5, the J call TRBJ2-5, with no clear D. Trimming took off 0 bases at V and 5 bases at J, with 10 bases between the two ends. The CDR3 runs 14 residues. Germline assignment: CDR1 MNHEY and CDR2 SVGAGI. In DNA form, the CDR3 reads TGTGCCAGCAGTTACTCGAACCCCGGGGAGACCCAGTACTTC. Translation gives CASSYSNPGETQYF.

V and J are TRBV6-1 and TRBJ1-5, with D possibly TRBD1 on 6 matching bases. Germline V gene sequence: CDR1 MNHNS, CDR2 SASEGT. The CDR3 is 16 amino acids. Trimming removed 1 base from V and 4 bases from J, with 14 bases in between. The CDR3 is CASSEVTTGRNQPQHF. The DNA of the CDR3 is TGTGCCAGCAGTGAAGTTACGACAGGTCGAAATCAGCCCCAGCATTTT.

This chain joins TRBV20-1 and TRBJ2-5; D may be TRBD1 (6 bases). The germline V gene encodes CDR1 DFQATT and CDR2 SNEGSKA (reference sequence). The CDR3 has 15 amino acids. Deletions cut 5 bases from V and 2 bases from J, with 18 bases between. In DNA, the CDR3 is TGCAGTGCTTGCCCCCTCAGGGGACCACAAGAGACCCAGTACTTC. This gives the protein CSACPLRGPQETQYF.

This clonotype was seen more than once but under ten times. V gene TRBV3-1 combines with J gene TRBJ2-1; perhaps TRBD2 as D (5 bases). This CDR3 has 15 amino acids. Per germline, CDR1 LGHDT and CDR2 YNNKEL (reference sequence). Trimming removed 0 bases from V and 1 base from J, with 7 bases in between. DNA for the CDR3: TGTGCCAGCAGCCAAGATGCGGGTTCCTACAATGAGCAGTTCTTC. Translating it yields CASSQDAGSYNEQFF.

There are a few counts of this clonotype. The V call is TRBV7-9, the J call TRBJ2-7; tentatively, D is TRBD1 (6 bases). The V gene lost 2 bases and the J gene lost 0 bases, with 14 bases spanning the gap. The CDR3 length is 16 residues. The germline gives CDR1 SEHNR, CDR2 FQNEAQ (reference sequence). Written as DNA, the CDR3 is TGTGCCAGCAGCTTATACGGACAGCAACTCTCCTACGAGCAGTACTTC. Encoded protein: CASSLYGQQLSYEQYF.

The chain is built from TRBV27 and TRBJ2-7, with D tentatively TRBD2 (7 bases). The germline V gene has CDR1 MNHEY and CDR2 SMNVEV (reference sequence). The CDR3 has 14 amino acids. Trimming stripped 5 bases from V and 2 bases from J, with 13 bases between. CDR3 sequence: CASSEGGFPYEQYF. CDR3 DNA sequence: TGTGCCAGCAGTGAGGGGGGGTTCCCCTACGAGCAGTACTTC.